This T cell receptor beta chain stems from a study of radiotherapy plus CTLA-4 blockade in lung cancer. Here immunoSEQ multiplex PCR was the method, and the copy in TCRdb shows in-frame clones only, minus some. The sample shows tens of thousands of clones, approximately 84% of them seen only once. The CDR3 loop spans 14 amino acids. Unmatched junction bases numbered 5, after V lost 6 bases and J lost 4 bases. Germline CDR1 and CDR2: SGHRS and YFSETQ. Regarding the study as a whole: Reportedly, early blood T cell clone dynamics best predicted response, with interferon-beta.

Concerning this clone itself: The antigen is unknown.

The chain couples TRBV5-1 to TRBJ2-1; 9 bases align to TRBD1. This specimen consisted of peripheral blood, obtained from a patient treated with radiotherapy plus ipilimumab. The source of this sequence is a human donor with non-small cell lung cancer whose response to radiotherapy plus ipilimumab could not be evaluated. Written as DNA, the CDR3 is TGCGCCAGCACCGGACAGGGGTCTTACAATGAGCAGTTCTTC. Amino acids: CASTGQGSYNEQFF.